The 9 T cell receptor beta chains in this list originate from one sample, sequenced in a study of blood T cell repertoires in COVID-19. Assay used: immunoSEQ multiplex PCR; TCRdb lists only in-frame clones, some missing. The sample includes a few hundred thousand clones, approximately 83% of them seen just once. Sequencing was carried out using PBMCs or T cells enriched from blood (not recorded which). The receptors shown here come from a woman in her forties or fifties who had recovered from COVID-19.

Remarks on this clone: The junction does not match germline at one end; this may be a read error. The chain uses TRBV6-1 and TRBJ2-7, with 10 bases lining up with TRBD1. The CDR3 runs 15 residues. Germline lookup yields CDR1 MNHNS and CDR2 SASEGT. DNA for the CDR3: TGTGCCAGCAGTGAAGGCGGGACAGGGGTTATGGGAAGGGACTTC. It is translated as CASSEGGTGVMGRDF.

The chain couples TRBV29-1 to TRBJ1-1; maybe TRBD1 (5 bases). Trimming took off 5 bases at V and 6 bases at J, with 19 bases between the two ends. CDR1 and CDR2 (germline): SQVTM, ANQGSEA. The CDR3 runs to 14 residues. In DNA, the CDR3 is TGCAGCGTTCGAGGGAGGGTTCGAGGGGCTGAAGCTTTCTTT. Protein product: CSVRGRVRGAEAFF.

The chain has TRBV2 and TRBJ1-2; 8 nucleotides agree with TRBD1. The V gene end was trimmed by 1 base and the J gene end by 7 bases; junction bases not matched to a gene: 5. The CDR3 is 14 residues long. The V gene's germline CDR1 is SNHLY and CDR2 FYNNEI. CDR3 sequence reads: CASSEVGTGGGYTF. The CDR3 DNA sequence: TGTGCCAGCAGTGAAGTTGGTACAGGGGGTGGCTACACCTTC.

As for this clone: A junction end diverges from the germline sequence, so it may reflect a read error. The J gene is TRBJ2-1, the V gene TRBV7-7, with 8 bases identical to TRBD1. The CDR3 has 15 residues. Germline-derived CDR1 and CDR2 are SSHAT and FNYEAQ (reference sequence). As DNA, the CDR3 is TGTGCTAGCAGCGTAGACAGGGGAAAAGGGAATGAGCAGTTCTTC. This gives the protein CASSVDRGKGNEQFF.

This chain links TRBV24-1 with TRBJ2-7; no reliable D call. Trimming removed 1 base at V and 5 bases at J, with 5 bases between. Germline CDR1 and CDR2: KGHDR and SFDVKD. This CDR3 spans 12 amino acids. CDR3 region: CATSDFSDEQYF. The CDR3 DNA sequence: TGTGCCACCAGTGATTTTTCAGACGAGCAGTACTTC.

V is TRBV7-3 and J is TRBJ1-1; D call uncertain. CDR3 length: 16 amino acids. CDR1 is SGHTA, CDR2 FQGTGA, per germline. V was clipped by 1 base and J by 2 bases, with 14 bases between them. The CDR3 loop is CASSLIPIGVNTEAFF. The CDR3 DNA follows: TGTGCCAGCAGCTTAATTCCCATCGGGGTTAACACTGAAGCTTTCTTT.

This clone has a handful of counts. The J gene is TRBJ2-7, the V gene TRBV2; D possibly corresponds to TRBD1 (6 bases). The CDR3 has 13 amino acids. V gave up 6 bases and J gave up 3 bases, with 12 bases separating them. The V gene's germline CDR1 is SNHLY and CDR2 FYNNEI. CDR3 DNA sequence: TGTGCCAGCAGGGGGAGAGGGGGCTACGAGCAGTACTTC. This translates into CASRGRGGYEQYF.

This chain links TRBV28 with TRBJ2-1, with D uncertain. The ends were cut back, 4 bases at V and 0 bases at J, with 4 bases in the middle. Germline loops: CDR1 MDHEN, CDR2 SYDVKM. The CDR3 covers 13 residues. CDR3 bases: TGTGCCAGCAGTTACGGCTCCTACAATGAGCAGTTCTTC. As protein: CASSYGSYNEQFF.

The rearrangement links TRBV6-2 or TRBV6-3 to TRBJ1-2; D gene uncertain. The CDR3 extends over 14 amino acids. Germline CDR1 MNHEY, CDR2 SVGEGT. V was trimmed by 2 bases and J by 4 bases, leaving 11 bases between them. CDR3 region: CASSYQVIGYGYTF. The DNA for the CDR3 is TGTGCCAGCAGTTACCAGGTTATCGGCTATGGCTACACCTTC.